This T cell receptor beta chain was identified in a study of Graves' ophthalmopathy and Graves' hyperthyroidism. This CDR3 is 17 amino acids long. Per the germline V gene, CDR1 is SEHNR and CDR2 is FQNEAQ (reference sequence). V trimming: 6 bases; J trimming: 1 base; junction bases outside the gene matches: 10. RNA transcripts were the source from which TCR beta CDR3 regions were amplified. The first-round RT-PCR employed HTBI primers together with the Qiagen OneStep RT-PCR kit. A multiplex PCR was then performed as the second round. Each CDR3 protein gets one entry after TCRdb re-called the multiplex PCR reads with MiXCR. The repertoire holds about 590,000 distinct CDR3 sequences, about two fifths seen once, with 3.5% to 5% in the top ten.

This chain uses TRBV7-9 with TRBJ2-5, with TRBD2 matching over 11 bases. The clonotype was recovered from an adult man with Graves' hyperthyroidism. The sequenced sample was peripheral blood or thyroid tissue (not recorded which). The CDR3 region is CASSYSASGGIQETQYF. The CDR3 DNA follows: TGTGCCAGCAGTTACTCGGCTAGCGGGGGGATCCAAGAGACCCAGTACTTC. Filled out from reference TRBV7-9 and TRBJ2-5, the complete variable domain reads DTGVSQNPRHKITKRGQNVTFRCDPISEHNRLYWYRQTLGQGPEFLTYFQNEAQLEKSRLLSDRFSAERPKGSFSTLEIQRTEQGDSAMYLCASSYSASGGIQETQYFGPGTRLLVL.